The next 25 T cell receptor beta chains were all read from a single sample in a study of T cell changes during pregnancy in multiple sclerosis (dated by TCRdb to the late 2010s). Receptors were amplified or captured by the immunoSEQ multiplex PCR assay. TCRdb stores this immuneACCESS table with in-frame sequences only. Part of the clones is absent; in the studies checked, under half of the shortfall reflects unresolved V genes, and no reason is known for the rest. Here the sample has roughly 29,000 clones; less than 90% occur a single time. 8% of the sample comes from the top ten. The sample was CD8+ T cells from peripheral blood mononuclear cells, taken before pregnancy. The receptors were sampled from a female donor with multiple sclerosis, enrolled in a pregnancy study.

The rearrangement uses TRBV2 and TRBJ2-5, with D perhaps matching TRBD2 (7 bases). The V end lost 3 bases, the J end lost 4 bases, and 15 bases lay between the germline ends. This CDR3 is built from 15 residues. Germline assignment: CDR1 SNHLY and CDR2 FYNNEI. CDR3 nucleotide sequence: TGTGCCAGCAGTGATCGCGGGGGCGGTAGAGAGACCCAGTACTTC. The encoded protein is CASSDRGGGRETQYF.

The chain joins TRBV10-2 to TRBJ1-6; maybe TRBD1 (5 bases). V was cut by 2 bases and J by 6 bases, with 8 bases left in between. Germline lookup yields CDR1 WSHSY and CDR2 SAAADI. The CDR3 is 14 amino acids. The CDR3 bases are TGCGCCAGCAGTGAGATCGGGGGTAATTCACCCCTCCACTTT. Its translation: CASSEIGGNSPLHF.

This chain connects TRBV28 to TRBJ2-7; TRBD2 is a possible D gene (6 bases). The V gene lost 2 bases and the J gene lost 2 bases, with 7 bases spanning the gap. This CDR3 comprises 13 residues. CDR1 and CDR2 from the germline V gene are MDHEN and SYDVKM. The CDR3 loop is CASSLGEAYEQYF. DNA for the CDR3: TGTGCCAGCAGTTTAGGGGAGGCCTACGAGCAGTACTTC.

The chain has TRBV7-2 and TRBJ1-3; D is unclear. The germline V gene has CDR1 SGHTA and CDR2 FQGNSA. This CDR3 has 15 amino acids. V was shortened by 0 bases and J by 0 bases, with 6 bases between the two germline ends. The CDR3 is CASSLAIYSGNTIYF. For the CDR3, the DNA is TGTGCCAGCAGCTTAGCGATCTACTCTGGAAACACCATATATTTT.

The chain employs TRBV6-5 and TRBJ1-1; possibly TRBD1 for D (5 bases). CDR1 MNHEY and CDR2 SVGAGI come from the germline V gene. V was cut by 7 bases and J by 2 bases, with 11 bases left in between. CDR3 length equals 13 residues. CDR3 nucleotides: TGTGCCAGCATGGGGGGGGGTAACACTGAAGCTTTCTTT. It yields the protein CASMGGGNTEAFF.

The chain combines TRBV11-2 with TRBJ2-1; D may be TRBD1 (6 bases). The CDR3 consists of 14 residues. Germline-derived CDR1 and CDR2 are SGHAT and FQNNGV. V lost 0 bases and J 9 bases, leaving 12 bases between the germline ends. The CDR3 sequence: CASSLETGGIEQFF. The CDR3 nucleotides are TGTGCCAGCAGCTTAGAGACAGGAGGAATTGAGCAGTTCTTC.

The chain employs TRBV4-1 and TRBJ2-2; D uncertain. The CDR3 is 16 amino acids. Germline V gene data show CDR1 as MGHRA and CDR2 as YSYEKL. With 0 bases removed from V and 7 bases from J, the gap between germline ends came to 15 bases. CDR3 protein: CASSQDGSGYDGELFF. The CDR3 DNA is TGCGCCAGCAGCCAAGATGGCTCCGGGTATGACGGGGAGCTGTTTTTT.

The chain is built from TRBV27 and TRBJ2-6; D gene unclear. The V and J ends lost 0 bases and 0 bases respectively, with 12 bases between them. The germline CDR1 and CDR2 sequences are MNHEY and SMNVEV (reference sequence). The CDR3 consists of 18 residues. For the CDR3, the DNA is TGTGCCAGCAGTTTATCACGAGGAGTGGCCTCTGGGGCCAACGTCCTGACTTTC. Its protein is CASSLSRGVASGANVLTF.

This clone is a singleton in its sample. The chain recombines TRBV7-2 with TRBJ2-1; tentatively, D is TRBD1 (6 bases). CDR3 length equals 12 residues. Germline CDR1 and CDR2: SGHTA and FQGNSA. The V and J ends lost 3 bases and 14 bases respectively, with 14 bases between them. CDR3 DNA: TGTGCCAGCAGCTTTAGACAGGCCTCCGAGTTCTTC. It is translated as CASSFRQASEFF.

The J gene is TRBJ1-1, the V gene TRBV19, with TRBD1 as a possible D gene (6 bases). Germline CDR1 LNHDA, CDR2 SQIVND (reference sequence). The CDR3 sequence is 14 residues long. V was trimmed by 3 bases and J by 2 bases, leaving 10 bases between them. Written as DNA, the CDR3 is TGTGCCAGTAGTATTGGGACAACTAACACTGAAGCTTTCTTT. This encodes CASSIGTTNTEAFF.

This clone was counted once. The chain carries TRBV27 and TRBJ2-7; maybe TRBD1 (5 bases). The CDR3 loop spans 11 amino acids. The ends were cut back, 8 bases at V and 3 bases at J, with 8 bases in the middle. Germline loops: CDR1 MNHEY, CDR2 SMNVEV (reference sequence). CDR3 protein: CASGAVYEQYF. The CDR3 region has the DNA TGTGCCAGCGGGGCGGTCTACGAGCAGTACTTC.

V and J are TRBV7-9 and TRBJ2-7, with 9 bases lining up with TRBD1. The germline gives CDR1 SEHNR, CDR2 FQNEAQ (reference sequence). CDR3 length: 15 amino acids. V shed 1 base and J 3 bases; nucleotides not matched to a gene: 4. The CDR3 region has the DNA TGTGCCAGCAGCTTAGGACAGGGGGTTTTCTACGAGCAGTACTTC. The encoded protein is CASSLGQGVFYEQYF.

The gene calls are TRBV29-1 and TRBJ2-1; 7 bases are a match to TRBD1. The length of the CDR3 is 16 residues. Germline lookup yields CDR1 SQVTM and CDR2 ANQGSEA. After removal of 4 bases from V and 3 bases from J, the junction contained 12 bases not matched to a gene. The CDR3 region has the DNA TGCAGCGTTGTAGCTCCCCCCGGGACAGTCTACAATGAGCAGTTCTTC. Translation gives CSVVAPPGTVYNEQFF.

The chain carries TRBV18 and TRBJ2-1; D is undetermined. In germline, CDR1 is KGHSH, CDR2 LQKENI. The CDR3 is made up of 13 amino acids. Trimming removed 6 bases at V and 5 bases at J, with 11 bases between. The CDR3 nucleotides are TGTGCCAGCTCGGCACCCATGGACAATGAGCAGTTCTTC. Encoded protein: CASSAPMDNEQFF.

The rearrangement uses TRBV5-1 and TRBJ2-1; D gene unclear. Germline V gene data show CDR1 as SGHRS and CDR2 as YFSETQ. There are 12 residues in the CDR3. V was clipped by 0 bases and J by 9 bases, with 7 bases between them. As DNA, the CDR3 is TGCGCCAGCAGCTTGGGGGCAATTGAGCAGTTCTTC. Its translation: CASSLGAIEQFF.

This chain connects TRBV4-3 to TRBJ2-3, with D possibly being TRBD2 (5 bases). The germline gives CDR1 LGHNA, CDR2 YSLEER. This CDR3 spans 16 amino acids. Trimming pared 0 bases from V and 0 bases from J, leaving 10 bases between. The CDR3 sequence: CASSQEGADSTDTQYF. For the CDR3, the DNA is TGCGCCAGCAGCCAAGAGGGAGCGGATAGCACAGATACGCAGTATTTT.

The chain is built from TRBV28 and TRBJ1-1, with D possibly TRBD1 on 5 matching bases. V was trimmed by 8 bases and J by 5 bases, leaving 15 bases between them. The length of the CDR3 is 13 residues. The germline gives CDR1 MDHEN, CDR2 SYDVKM. CDR3 loop: CASGRAGRTEAFF. CDR3 sequence (DNA): TGTGCCAGCGGTCGGGCAGGGAGGACTGAAGCTTTCTTT.

The chain carries TRBV9 and TRBJ1-2; D unclear. This CDR3 spans 12 amino acids. V shed 5 bases and J shed 6 bases, with 11 bases lying between them. Germline assignment: CDR1 SGDLS and CDR2 YYNGEE. CDR3 nucleotide sequence: TGTGCCAGCAGACTCCCTCGTGATGGCTACACCTTC. Its translation is CASRLPRDGYTF.

V and J are TRBV2 and TRBJ2-7; 8 nucleotides line up with TRBD1. Germline V CDR1 and CDR2: SNHLY, FYNNEI. Trimming at V came to 9 bases and at J to 5 bases, leaving 12 bases not matched to a gene. The CDR3 is 14 residues long. For the CDR3, the DNA is TGTGCCAGTAACGGACAGGGCAGGTCCCACGAGCAGTACTTC. Translating it yields CASNGQGRSHEQYF.

Here the CDR3 DNA reads TGTGCCAGCAGCCAAGGTCGGGGGGCCCCCTATGAGCAGTTCTTC. It encodes CASSQGRGAPYEQFF. The chain employs TRBV4-2 and TRBJ2-1; the D gene is possibly TRBD2 (7 bases). Germline CDR1 reads LGHNA; CDR2 reads YNFKEQ. The CDR3 extends over 15 amino acids. The V end was cut by 1 base, the J end by 8 bases, with 15 bases between.

CDR3 DNA: TGTGCCAGCAGCCAGACTTTGGGTGAAAAACTGTTTTTT. Its protein product is CASSQTLGEKLFF. The chain joins TRBV7-2 to TRBJ1-4; D unclear. Germline V lookup: CDR1 SGHTA, CDR2 FQGNSA. The CDR3 is made up of 13 amino acids. V was cut by 5 bases and J by 7 bases, with 11 bases left in between.

The chain is built from TRBV9 and TRBJ2-1; no firm D call. This CDR3 is built from 17 residues. V lost 0 bases and J lost 0, with 13 bases in between. Germline CDR1 reads SGDLS; CDR2 reads YYNGEE. The CDR3 here is CASSVDFGHDSYNEQFF. The CDR3 DNA reads as TGTGCCAGCAGCGTAGACTTTGGTCATGACTCCTACAATGAGCAGTTCTTC.

This clone showed up just once. The V and J genes are TRBV4-1 and TRBJ2-2, with 9 bases identical to TRBD1. Germline V gene data show CDR1 as MGHRA and CDR2 as YSYEKL. The CDR3 totals 16 residues. Losses at the gene ends were 4 bases for V and 7 bases for J; bases not matched to a gene: 10. This CDR3 is CASSPRPDRGDGELFF. The CDR3 DNA is TGCGCCAGCAGCCCAAGACCGGACAGGGGAGACGGGGAGCTGTTTTTT.

This rearrangement joins TRBV14 to TRBJ2-7, with D perhaps TRBD2 (5 bases). Germline CDR1 reads SGHDN; CDR2 reads FVKESK. V was trimmed by 3 bases and J by 0 bases, leaving 15 bases between them. The CDR3 totals 16 residues. CDR3 amino acids: CASSQAWSGGSYEQYF. The CDR3 coding sequence is TGTGCCAGCAGCCAGGCCTGGAGCGGCGGCTCCTACGAGCAGTACTTC. Variable domain in full (rest from reference TRBV14 and TRBJ2-7): EAGVTQFPSHSVIEKGQTVTLRCDPISGHDNLYWYRRVMGKEIKFLLHFVKESKQDESGMPNNRFLAERTGGTYSTLKVQPAELEDSGVYFCASSQAWSGGSYEQYFGPGTRLTVT.

The V and J genes are TRBV12-5 and TRBJ2-1; D call uncertain. This CDR3 comprises 13 residues. The V gene lost 3 bases and the J gene lost 9 bases, with 12 bases spanning the gap. Germline loops: CDR1 LGHNT, CDR2 FRNRAP. The CDR3 is CASGLESTGEQFF. The DNA for the CDR3 is TGTGCTAGTGGTTTAGAGTCTACGGGTGAGCAGTTCTTC. The full variable domain, completed using reference TRBV12-5 and TRBJ2-1, is DARVTQTPRHKVTEMGQEVTMRCQPILGHNTVFWYRQTMMQGLELLAYFRNRAPLDDSGMPKDRFSAEMPDATLATLKIQPSEPRDSAVYFCASGLESTGEQFFGPGTRLTVL.